These 20 T cell receptor beta chains originate from one sample sequenced in a study of blood T cell repertoires in COVID-19. The method was immunoSEQ multiplex PCR; TCRdb's version includes in-frame clones alone and lacks a portion of them. The sample contains some 180,000 clones, less than 80% of which appear only once. Sample: PBMCs or T cells enriched from blood (not recorded which). The receptor source for this set is a woman in her seventies in a cohort exposed to, infected with or recovered from COVID-19 (not recorded which).

This clone was recorded a few times. The chain links TRBV19 to TRBJ2-5, with TRBD2 identical over 7 bases. This CDR3 contains 14 residues. Per the germline V gene, CDR1 is LNHDA and CDR2 is SQIVND (reference sequence). V was clipped by 3 bases and J by 4 bases; unmatched bases: 5. In DNA form, the CDR3 reads TGTGCCAGTAGTATCGGCGGGAGTGCAGAGACCCAGTACTTC. The encoded protein is CASSIGGSAETQYF.

The chain combines TRBV29-1 with TRBJ2-5, with a possible D match to TRBD2 (6 bases). The V end lost 4 bases, the J end lost 3 bases, and 9 bases lay between the germline ends. CDR3 length equals 12 residues. Germline V gives CDR1 SQVTM, CDR2 ANQGSEA. The CDR3, as DNA: TGCAGCGTTGCGGCGGGGAAAGAGACCCAGTACTTC. Amino acid sequence: CSVAAGKETQYF.

The chain recombines TRBV28 with TRBJ2-7, with TRBD1 identical over 9 bases. CDR1 and CDR2 (germline): MDHEN, SYDVKM. The CDR3 covers 15 residues. Trimming cost V 5 bases and J 3 bases; bases outside gene matches: 8. The CDR3 is CASSTPGQGVYEQYF. In DNA form, the CDR3 reads TGTGCCAGCAGTACTCCGGGACAGGGTGTCTACGAGCAGTACTTC.

V gene TRBV28 combines with J gene TRBJ1-2; 7 bases are a match to TRBD1. The J segment lost 3 bases and the V segment lost 5 bases, leaving 6 bases of the junction unmatched. The germline V gene has CDR1 MDHEN and CDR2 SYDVKM. This CDR3 has 14 residues. The CDR3 DNA is TGTGCCAGCAGTACAGGGGCGAGTTACTATGGCTACACCTTC. This sequence encodes CASSTGASYYGYTF.

This clone occurred once. In DNA form, the CDR3 reads TGTGCCAGCAGCCGGAGGGAGTCCAATCAGCCCCAGCATTTT. Protein product: CASSRRESNQPQHF. The rearrangement links TRBV3-1 (or the pseudogene TRBV3-2) to TRBJ1-5; D gene unclear. V was shortened by 4 bases and J by 3 bases, with 10 bases between the two germline ends. This CDR3 is 14 amino acids long. The germline V gene has CDR1 LGHDT and CDR2 YNNKEL (reference sequence).

The chain links TRBV19 to TRBJ1-5, with 9 bases aligning to TRBD1. The CDR3 spans 16 residues. Germline CDR1 LNHDA, CDR2 SQIVND (reference sequence). V lost 2 bases to trimming and J lost 6 bases; unmatched junction nucleotides: 8. The CDR3 region is CASSIMGQGFGQPQHF. Here the CDR3 DNA reads TGTGCCAGTAGTATAATGGGACAGGGTTTCGGTCAGCCCCAGCATTTT.

The DNA for the CDR3 is TGTGCCAGCACTCCGGACAGAAGCTTAAATGGCTACACCTTC. This codes for CASTPDRSLNGYTF. This rearrangement joins TRBV2 to TRBJ1-2; TRBD1 might be the D (6 bases). Germline V gene sequence: CDR1 SNHLY, CDR2 FYNNEI. Trimming took 7 bases from V and 6 from J, leaving 18 bases between them. CDR3 length: 14 amino acids.

The chain is built from TRBV5-4 and TRBJ2-7; a weak D match, TRBD2 (6 bases). V lost 2 bases to trimming and J lost 7 bases, with 10 bases between them. This CDR3 is built from 12 residues. Germline lookup yields CDR1 SGHNT and CDR2 YYREEE (reference sequence). CDR3 coding DNA: TGTGCCAGCAGCTTAGCCCGGGAGGAGCAGTACTTC. Translated: CASSLAREEQYF.

The chain joins TRBV2 to TRBJ1-6; D possibly corresponds to TRBD1 (6 bases). CDR3 size: 13 residues. CDR1 is SNHLY, CDR2 FYNNEI, per germline. Trimming removed 4 bases from V and 14 bases from J, with 15 bases in between. The CDR3 protein is CASSGEGVITLHF. The CDR3 nucleotides read TGTGCCAGCAGTGGTGAGGGGGTCATCACCCTCCACTTT.

The CDR3 protein is CASSLVFDGGGGYTF. The CDR3 region has the DNA TGTGCCAGCAGCTTAGTTTTCGACGGGGGTGGAGGCTACACCTTC. The chain couples TRBV7-2 to TRBJ1-2; TRBD1 might be the D (5 bases). V shed 1 base and J shed 8 bases, with 17 bases lying between them. Germline-derived CDR1 and CDR2 are SGHTA and FQGNSA. CDR3 length: 15 residues.

The chain links TRBV6-5 to TRBJ1-5; 9 bases align to TRBD1. V was clipped by 5 bases and J by 7 bases; unmatched bases: 9. This CDR3 spans 15 amino acids. CDR1 and CDR2 from the germline V gene are MNHEY and SVGAGI. In DNA, the CDR3 is TGTGCCAGCAGTCCATCGGACAGGGGCAGGCAGCCCCAGCATTTT. It codes for CASSPSDRGRQPQHF.

The rearrangement joins TRBV2 to TRBJ2-2; 7 nucleotides align to TRBD2. V shed 3 bases and J 5 bases; nucleotides not matched to a gene: 6. The CDR3 runs to 15 residues. In germline, CDR1 is SNHLY, CDR2 FYNNEI. CDR3 sequence (DNA): TGTGCCAGCAGTGATTGGGGAGGGTGGACCGGGGAGCTGTTTTTT. Its translation: CASSDWGGWTGELFF.

This chain connects TRBV27 to TRBJ2-5; the match to TRBD2 covers 7 bases. There are 14 residues in the CDR3. The V gene's germline CDR1 is MNHEY and CDR2 SMNVEV (reference sequence). V trimming: 0 bases; J trimming: 4 bases; junction bases outside the gene matches: 2. CDR3 sequence reads: CASSLSPSGETQYF. The CDR3 DNA follows: TGTGCCAGCAGTTTATCCCCTAGCGGAGAGACCCAGTACTTC.

This clone has a handful of counts. V usage is TRBV28 and J usage is TRBJ1-1; D not certain. Germline V gene sequence: CDR1 MDHEN, CDR2 SYDVKM. Trimming left V 1 base short and J 0 bases short, with 9 bases between. The CDR3 totals 15 residues. The CDR3 DNA follows: TGTGCCAGCAGTTTATCTCGGAGGGTGAACACTGAAGCTTTCTTT. It is translated as CASSLSRRVNTEAFF.

The CDR3 nucleotides are TGCAGTGCTAGTGAACAGAGCTATGGCTACACCTTC. It is translated as CSASEQSYGYTF. J is TRBJ1-2 and V is TRBV20-1; D not resolved. There are 12 residues in the CDR3. Looked up from germline, CDR1 is DFQATT and CDR2 is SNEGSKA (reference sequence). V dropped 3 bases and J dropped 4 bases, with 9 bases sitting between them.

Turning to this clone: A junction end diverges from the germline sequence, so it may reflect a read error. The V call is TRBV11-2, the J call TRBJ2-7; 8 nucleotides agree with TRBD1. Looked up from germline, CDR1 is SGHAT and CDR2 is FQNNGV. The CDR3 has 13 residues. CDR3 sequence (DNA): TGTGCCAGCAGCCCCGGGCAGACAGGGGCCCGGGGGTTC. This translates into CASSPGQTGARGF.

The chain joins TRBV7-2 to TRBJ2-7; D is perhaps TRBD2 (6 bases). This CDR3 contains 15 residues. CDR1 and CDR2 from the germline V gene are SGHTA and FQGNSA. V was cut by 3 bases and J by 0 bases, with 12 bases left in between. The CDR3 is CASSFLAPRSYEQYF. CDR3 coding DNA: TGTGCCAGCAGCTTTCTAGCGCCACGCTCCTACGAGCAGTACTTC.

The chain links TRBV28 to TRBJ1-6; no definite D call. Germline V gene data show CDR1 as MDHEN and CDR2 as SYDVKM. This CDR3 comprises 12 residues. V gave up 8 bases and J gave up 7 bases, with 9 bases separating them. The CDR3 nucleotides read TGTGCCAGCCGCACCGGGAATTCACCCCTCCACTTT. This translates into CASRTGNSPLHF.

The chain is built from TRBV20-1 and TRBJ1-2; 9 bases agree with TRBD1. The V gene's germline CDR1 is DFQATT and CDR2 SNEGSKA (reference sequence). The CDR3 covers 14 residues. The V and J ends lost 5 bases and 6 bases, in that order; junction bases with no gene match: 10. CDR3: CSAGGDREIHGYTF. CDR3 bases: TGCAGTGCTGGTGGGGACAGGGAAATCCATGGCTACACCTTC.

This chain uses TRBV9 with TRBJ2-1; 11 bases map to TRBD2. The germline V gene encodes CDR1 SGDLS and CDR2 YYNGEE. The CDR3 has 16 residues. The junction had 9 bases not matched to a gene; V was cut back by 3 bases and J by 7 bases. The DNA of the CDR3 is TGTGCCAGCAGCGGACGTAGCGGGAGGGACTTTAATGAGCAGTTCTTC. Protein: CASSGRSGRDFNEQFF.